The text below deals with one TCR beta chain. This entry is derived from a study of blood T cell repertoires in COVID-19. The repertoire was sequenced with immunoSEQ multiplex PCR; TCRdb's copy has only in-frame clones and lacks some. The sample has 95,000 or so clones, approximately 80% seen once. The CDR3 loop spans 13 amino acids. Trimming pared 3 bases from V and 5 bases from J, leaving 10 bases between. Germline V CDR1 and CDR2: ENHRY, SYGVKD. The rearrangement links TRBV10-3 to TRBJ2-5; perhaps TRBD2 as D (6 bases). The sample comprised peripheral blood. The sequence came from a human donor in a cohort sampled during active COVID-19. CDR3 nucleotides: TGTGCCATCAGTGATACGGGGGTGGAGACCCAGTACTTC. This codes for CAISDTGVETQYF.